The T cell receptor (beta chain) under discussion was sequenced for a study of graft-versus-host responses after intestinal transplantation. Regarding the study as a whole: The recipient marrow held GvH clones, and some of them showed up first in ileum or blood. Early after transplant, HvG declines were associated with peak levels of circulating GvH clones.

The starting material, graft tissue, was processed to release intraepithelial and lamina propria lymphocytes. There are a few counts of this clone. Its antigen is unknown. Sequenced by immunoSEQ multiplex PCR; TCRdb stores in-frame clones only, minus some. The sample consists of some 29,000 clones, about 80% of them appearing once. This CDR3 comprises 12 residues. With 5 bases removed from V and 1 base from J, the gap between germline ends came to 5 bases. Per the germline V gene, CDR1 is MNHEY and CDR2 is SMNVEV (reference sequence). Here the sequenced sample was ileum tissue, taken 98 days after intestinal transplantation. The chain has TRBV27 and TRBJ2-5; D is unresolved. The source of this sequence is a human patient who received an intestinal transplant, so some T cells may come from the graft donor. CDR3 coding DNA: TGTGCCAGCAGTACGATCCAAGAGACCCAGTACTTC. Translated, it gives CASSTIQETQYF.